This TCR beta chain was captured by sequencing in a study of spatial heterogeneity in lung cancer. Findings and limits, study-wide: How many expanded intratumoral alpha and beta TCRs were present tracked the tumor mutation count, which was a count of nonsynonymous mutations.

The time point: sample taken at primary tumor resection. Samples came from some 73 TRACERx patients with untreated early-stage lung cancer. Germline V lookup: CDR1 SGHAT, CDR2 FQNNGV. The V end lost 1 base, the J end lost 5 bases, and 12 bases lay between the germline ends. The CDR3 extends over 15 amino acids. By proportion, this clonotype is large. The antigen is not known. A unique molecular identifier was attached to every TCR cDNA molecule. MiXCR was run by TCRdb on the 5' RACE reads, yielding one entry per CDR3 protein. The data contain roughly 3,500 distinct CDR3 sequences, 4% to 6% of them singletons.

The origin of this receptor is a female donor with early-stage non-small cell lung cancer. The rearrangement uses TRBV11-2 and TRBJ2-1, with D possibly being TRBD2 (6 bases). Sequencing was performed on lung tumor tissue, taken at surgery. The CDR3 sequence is CASSLVAGQDNEQFF. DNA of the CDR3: TGTGCCAGCAGCTTAGTGGCGGGGCAGGACAATGAGCAGTTCTTC.